This TCR beta chain was found in a study of blood T cell repertoires in COVID-19 (dated by TCRdb to 2020 to 2021). Looking at the study overall: Collaborator samples came from the United States, Italy and Spain and covered acute and convalescent phases of COVID-19. The prospective study material was composed of cDNA or gDNA derived from T cells, B-cell-depleted T cells, or PBMCs. Subjects who had been exposed to COVID-19, were actively infected with it, or had recovered from it provided the deeply sampled blood TCRbeta repertoires that made up the dataset. The repertoires were made available in a free public database intended to serve as a resource for research on the immune response to SARS-CoV-2. Samples came from the ongoing ImmuneRACE study (first 160 participants) plus 1,254 subjects from 6 global collaborators. The sample metadata nearly always contained a de-identified subject ID, COVID-19 status, age in years and sex. Where HLA class I and class II types were available, the types were taken from metadata supplied by the sample provider, not from assay-based typing.

This clone was counted once. The specificity of this receptor is unknown. Base qualities were left out, and no much larger clone turns up one base away. The full study reports these points: How much clinical and demographic metadata was included differed by source and by participant, and the metadata was provided uncurated.

Each collaborating institution followed its own protocols to collect whole blood in K2EDTA tubes. For TCRbeta analysis, collaborators shipped samples in one of three forms: frozen whole blood, isolated PBMCs, or DNA extracted from either of those sample types. The CDR3 holds 15 amino acids from the cysteine to the phenylalanine. Just CDR3 DNA is preserved here, 45 bases in frame from base 1. At the junction V is shortened by 4 bases and J by 5 bases; bases outside the gene matches: 11. Per the germline V gene, SGHRS is the CDR1 and YFSETQ is the CDR2. TCRbeta CDR3 regions were amplified from genomic DNA by means of the immunoSEQ Assay, a bias-controlled multiplex PCR. On the study's bioinformatics: Nucleated cell counts per sample were estimated from amplification of reference gene primers within the assay. Sequence reads were collapsed and filtered to measure the absolute abundance of every unique TCRbeta CDR3 rearrangement. For each sample, productive Simpson clonality was calculated as the square root of Simpson's diversity index over productive rearrangements. TCRdb re-hosts the immuneACCESS table, in-frame sequences only. Its copies lack some clones; in the studies checked, an unresolved V gene accounts for under half of them, and the cause for the rest is not known. V and J calls and clone size follow that table, whereas D and trimming were derived from the DNA. This sample gives around 81,000 clones in total; 85% to 90% of them show up just once. Approximately 4.4% of the sample goes to the ten largest clones.

The sample comprised peripheral blood. The chain joins TRBV5-1 to TRBJ2-7; TRBD1 fits 8 bases in the junction. The sequence was obtained from a woman at least 80 years old with acute or convalescent COVID-19. The bases read TGCGCCAGCAGCCAGGCAGGACAGGGTTTCAACGAGCAGTACTTC. This sequence encodes CASSQAGQGFNEQYF.